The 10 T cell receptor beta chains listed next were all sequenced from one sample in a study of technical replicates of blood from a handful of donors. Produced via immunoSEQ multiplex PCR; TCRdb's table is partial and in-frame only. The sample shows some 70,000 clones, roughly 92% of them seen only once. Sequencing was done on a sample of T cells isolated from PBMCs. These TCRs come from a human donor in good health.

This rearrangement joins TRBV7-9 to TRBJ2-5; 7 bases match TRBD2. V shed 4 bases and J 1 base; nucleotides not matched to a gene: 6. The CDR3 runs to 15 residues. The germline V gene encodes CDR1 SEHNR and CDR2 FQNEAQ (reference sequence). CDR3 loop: CASSSGLGPQETQYF. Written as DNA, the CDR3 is TGTGCCAGCAGCTCCGGACTAGGACCCCAAGAGACCCAGTACTTC.

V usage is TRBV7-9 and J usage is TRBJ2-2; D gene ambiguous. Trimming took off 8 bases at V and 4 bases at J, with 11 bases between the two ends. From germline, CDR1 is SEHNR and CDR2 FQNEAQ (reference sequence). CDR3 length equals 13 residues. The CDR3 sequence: CASPHSSTGELFF. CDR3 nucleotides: TGTGCCAGCCCCCACAGTAGCACCGGGGAGCTGTTTTTT.

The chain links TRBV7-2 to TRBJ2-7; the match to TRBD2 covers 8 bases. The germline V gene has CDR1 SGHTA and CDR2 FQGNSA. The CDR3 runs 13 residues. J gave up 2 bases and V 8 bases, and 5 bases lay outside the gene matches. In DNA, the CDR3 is TGTGCCAGCCGGGGGGGCAGGGCCTACGAGCAGTACTTC. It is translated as CASRGGRAYEQYF. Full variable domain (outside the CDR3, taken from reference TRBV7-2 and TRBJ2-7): GAGVSQSPSNKVTEKGKDVELRCDPISGHTALYWYRQSLGQGLEFLIYFQGNSAPDKSGLPSDRFSAERTGGSVSTLTIQRTQQEDSAVYLCASRGGRAYEQYFGPGTRLTVT.

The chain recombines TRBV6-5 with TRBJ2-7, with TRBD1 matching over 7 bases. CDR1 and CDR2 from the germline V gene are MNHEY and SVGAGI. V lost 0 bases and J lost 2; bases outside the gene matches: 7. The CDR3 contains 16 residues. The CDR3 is CASSYSSGTVPYEQYF. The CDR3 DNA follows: TGTGCCAGCAGTTACTCCTCCGGGACAGTTCCCTACGAGCAGTACTTC.

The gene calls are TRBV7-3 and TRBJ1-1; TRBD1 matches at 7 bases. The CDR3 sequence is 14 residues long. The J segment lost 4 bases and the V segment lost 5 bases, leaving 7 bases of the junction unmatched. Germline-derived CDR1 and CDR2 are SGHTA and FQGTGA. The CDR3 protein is CASSMTGSFTEAFF. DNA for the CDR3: TGTGCCAGCAGCATGACAGGGTCTTTCACTGAAGCTTTCTTT.

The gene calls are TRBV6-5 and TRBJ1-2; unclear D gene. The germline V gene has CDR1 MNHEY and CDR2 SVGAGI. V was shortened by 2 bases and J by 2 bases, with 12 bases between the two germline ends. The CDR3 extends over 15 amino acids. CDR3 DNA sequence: TGTGCCAGCAGTTACCGTAAAGGGAGAAACTATGGCTACACCTTC. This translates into CASSYRKGRNYGYTF.

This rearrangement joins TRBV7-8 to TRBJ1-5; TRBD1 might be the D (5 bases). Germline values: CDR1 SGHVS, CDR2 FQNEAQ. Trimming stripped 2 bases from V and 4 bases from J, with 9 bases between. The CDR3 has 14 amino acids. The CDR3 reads CASSLQGGNQPQHF. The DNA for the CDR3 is TGTGCCAGCAGCTTACAGGGTGGGAATCAGCCCCAGCATTTT.

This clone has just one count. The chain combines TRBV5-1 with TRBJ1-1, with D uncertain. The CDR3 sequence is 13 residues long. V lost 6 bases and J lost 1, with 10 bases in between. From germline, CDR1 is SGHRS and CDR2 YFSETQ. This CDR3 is CASTPTGNTEAFF. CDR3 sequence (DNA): TGCGCCAGCACCCCGACTGGGAACACTGAAGCTTTCTTT.

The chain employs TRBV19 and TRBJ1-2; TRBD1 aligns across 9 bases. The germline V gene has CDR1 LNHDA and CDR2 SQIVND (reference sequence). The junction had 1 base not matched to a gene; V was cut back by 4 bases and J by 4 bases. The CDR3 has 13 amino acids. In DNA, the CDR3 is TGTGCCAGTAGTAGGGACAGGGTCTATGGCTACACCTTC. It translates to CASSRDRVYGYTF.

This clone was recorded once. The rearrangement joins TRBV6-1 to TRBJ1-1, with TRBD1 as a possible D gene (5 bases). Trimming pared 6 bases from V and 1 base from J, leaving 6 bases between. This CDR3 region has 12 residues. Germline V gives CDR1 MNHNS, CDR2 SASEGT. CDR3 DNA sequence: TGTGCCAGCAGCAGGGCGAACACTGAAGCTTTCTTT. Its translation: CASSRANTEAFF.